This T cell receptor (beta chain) was observed in a study of early stage breast cancer tumors. Study-level information: Among some 12 ER+/PR+/HER2- tumors, eight were ductal, four lobular.

Here immunoSEQ multiplex PCR was the method, and the copy in TCRdb shows in-frame clones only, minus some. The repertoire consists of roughly 10,000 clones, with about 78% occurring once and the leading ten covering 8.8%. This CDR3 has 13 residues. V shed 3 bases and J shed 11 bases, with 16 bases lying between them. Germline CDR1 MRHNA, CDR2 SNTAGT. The receptor's source is a person aged 40 to 50 with breast cancer. Sequenced: normal breast tissue next to the tumor. This chain connects TRBV6-4 to TRBJ1-1; D is possibly TRBD1 (5 bases). CDR3 protein: CASSDSRDGGAFF. DNA for the CDR3: TGTGCCAGCAGTGATTCCCGGGACGGGGGGGCTTTCTTT.